Below are 7 T cell receptor beta chains sequenced from a single sample in a study of CD8 T cells in Susac syndrome. RNA in amounts of roughly 0.45 to 1 ug was reverse transcribed with random hexamers. Each CDR3 protein is one row after TCRdb ran MiXCR on the immunoSEQ multiplex PCR reads. The profile shows approximately 140,000 distinct CDR3 sequences, roughly 80% of them singletons. Sample: CD8+ T cells from PBMCs. Receptors were obtained from a human donor with multiple sclerosis.

The chain carries TRBV4-2 and TRBJ2-1; 12 nucleotides match TRBD2. Germline CDR1 LGHNA, CDR2 YNFKEQ. The CDR3 runs to 17 residues. V trimming: 2 bases; J trimming: 7 bases; junction bases outside the gene matches: 9. The CDR3 loop reads CASSQPGLAGMNNEQFF. In nucleotides, the CDR3 is TGTGCCAGCAGCCAACCTGGACTAGCGGGAATGAATAATGAGCAGTTCTTC.

CDR3 sequence: CASSEGTTYEQYF. In DNA form, the CDR3 reads TGTGCCAGCAGTGAAGGGACAACCTACGAGCAGTACTTC. The chain is built from TRBV6-1 and TRBJ2-7; a possible D gene is TRBD1 (5 bases). V lost 1 base and J 2 bases, leaving 6 bases between the germline ends. There are 13 residues in the CDR3. The germline V gene has CDR1 MNHNS and CDR2 SASEGT.

The chain recombines TRBV29-1 with TRBJ1-2, with D unresolved. This CDR3 spans 11 amino acids. V dropped 6 bases and J dropped 5 bases, with 10 bases sitting between them. From germline, CDR1 is SQVTM and CDR2 ANQGSEA. The CDR3: CSVPVPYGYTF. The CDR3 DNA reads as TGCAGCGTACCAGTGCCTTATGGCTACACCTTC.

The chain combines TRBV4-3 with TRBJ2-5; D is uncertain. The germline V gene encodes CDR1 LGHNA and CDR2 YSLEER. The CDR3 runs to 15 residues. V was pared by 4 bases and J by 0 bases, with 12 bases between. CDR3 amino acids: CASSPERTYQETQYF. The CDR3 DNA reads TGCGCCAGCAGCCCGGAACGGACCTACCAAGAGACCCAGTACTTC.

CDR3 sequence reads: CASSPPGQGNTEAFF. CDR3 nucleotides: TGTGCCAGCAGCCCTCCCGGACAGGGCAACACTGAAGCTTTCTTT. The chain is built from TRBV11-2 and TRBJ1-1, with 8 bases that match TRBD1. The trim removed 5 bases at V and 2 bases at J, leaving 7 bases unmatched. In germline, CDR1 is SGHAT, CDR2 FQNNGV. The CDR3 has 15 amino acids.

This chain connects TRBV2 to TRBJ2-3; a possible D gene is TRBD1 (5 bases). The CDR3 contains 16 residues. V was trimmed by 2 bases and J by 2 bases, leaving 14 bases between them. Per germline, CDR1 SNHLY and CDR2 FYNNEI. CDR3 nucleotide sequence: TGTGCCAGCAGTGAACTAGACAGCCGAGTCACAGATACGCAGTATTTT. It yields the protein CASSELDSRVTDTQYF.

The chain recombines TRBV6-2 or TRBV6-3 with TRBJ2-1; 8 bases match TRBD2. Germline V gene data show CDR1 as MNHEY and CDR2 as SVGEGT. CDR3 length: 16 amino acids. V gave up 0 bases and J gave up 4 bases; unmatched junction bases: 5. CDR3 bases: TGTGCCAGCAGTTACTCACTTACTAGCGGTTACAATGAGCAGTTCTTC. This gives the protein CASSYSLTSGYNEQFF.